The text below deals with one T cell receptor (beta chain). This record belongs to a study of PD-1 blockade in classical Hodgkin lymphoma. The repertoire was sequenced with immunoSEQ multiplex PCR; TCRdb's copy has only in-frame clones and lacks some. The table has roughly 60,000 clones, around nine tenths seen once. The CDR3 has 13 residues. Germline CDR1 and CDR2: MNHNS and SASEGT. The V gene lost 2 bases and the J gene lost 7 bases, with 11 bases spanning the gap. Every single patient, without exception, relapsed after autologous stem cell transplantation, and brentuximab vedotin exposure varied. The sequence came from a human donor with classical Hodgkin lymphoma. The rearrangement links TRBV6-1 to TRBJ1-1; maybe TRBD1 (6 bases). This sample comprised peripheral blood mononuclear cells (PBMCs), obtained before the second cycle of nivolumab. CDR3 DNA: TGTGCCAGCAGTGAATCGGACAGCCTTGAAGCTTTCTTT. It specifies CASSESDSLEAFF.